These T cell receptor beta chains were read from a single sample in a study of cytomegalovirus exposure and HLA in healthy donors. Sequencing used immunoSEQ multiplex PCR; TCRdb keeps in-frame clones, though not all of them. Here the sample spans about 82,000 clones, 65% to 85% being singletons. Sequencing used PBMCs. The source of these receptors is a man aged 45-60 years in good health and CMV-seronegative. CDR3s include the opening cysteine and the closing phenylalanine or tryptophan. The D gene is left open where the match is weak. The listing skips clone size in some rows; elsewhere it reads once, few, many or a size class.

CDR3aa: CASSELQGRGYTF
CDR3nt: TGTGCCAGCAGTGAGCTACAGGGTAGAGGCTACACCTTC
len: 13
j_gene: TRBJ1-2
v_gene: TRBV6-1
d_gene: -
abundance: -

CDR3aa: CASSGPMGHLNTEAFF
CDR3nt: TGTGCCAGCAGTGGACCCATGGGACATTTGAACACTGAAGCTTTCTTT
len: 16
j_gene: TRBJ1-1
v_gene: TRBV2
d_gene: -
abundance: -

CDR3aa: CASSLWPDTEAFF
CDR3nt: TGTGCCAGCAGCTTATGGCCTGACACTGAAGCTTTCTTT
len: 13
j_gene: TRBJ1-1
v_gene: TRBV7-3
d_gene: -
abundance: -

CDR3aa: CASSPKLEQFF
CDR3nt: TGTGCCAGCAGCCCTAAGCTTGAGCAGTTCTTC
len: 11
j_gene: TRBJ2-1
v_gene: TRBV7-2
d_gene: -
abundance: few

CDR3aa: CASSGDRGATNEKLFF
CDR3nt: TGTGCCAGCAGCGGGGACAGGGGAGCAACTAATGAAAAACTGTTTTTT
len: 16
j_gene: TRBJ1-4
v_gene: TRBV2
d_gene: TRBD1
abundance: -

CDR3aa: CSVDAGTDTQYF
CDR3nt: TGCAGCGTTGACGCGGGTACAGATACGCAGTATTTT
len: 12
j_gene: TRBJ2-3
v_gene: TRBV29-1
d_gene: -
abundance: -

CDR3aa: CASSPPAGGYEKLFF
CDR3nt: TGTGCCAGCAGCCCACCCGCAGGGGGCTACGAAAAACTGTTTTTT
len: 15
j_gene: TRBJ1-4
v_gene: TRBV28
d_gene: TRBD1
abundance: -

CDR3aa: CASSPSTSSYGYTF
CDR3nt: TGTGCCAGCAGTCCTTCGACAAGTTCCTATGGCTACACCTTC
len: 14
j_gene: TRBJ1-2
v_gene: TRBV2
d_gene: -
abundance: -

CDR3aa: CSVDEGADTQYF
CDR3nt: TGCAGCGTTGATGAGGGGGCGGATACGCAGTATTTT
len: 12
j_gene: TRBJ2-3
v_gene: TRBV29-1
d_gene: TRBD1
abundance: few

CDR3aa: CASAQGQETHEQYF
CDR3nt: TGTGCTAGTGCTCAGGGACAGGAAACCCACGAGCAGTACTTC
len: 14
j_gene: TRBJ2-7
v_gene: TRBV12-5
d_gene: TRBD1
abundance: -

CDR3aa: CASSYSGQGSGNTIYF
CDR3nt: TGTGCCAGCAGTTACTCGGGACAGGGGAGTGGAAACACCATATATTTT
len: 16
j_gene: TRBJ1-3
v_gene: TRBV6-6
d_gene: TRBD1
abundance: -

CDR3aa: CASSRGGGDTQYF
CDR3nt: TGTGCCAGCAGCCGGGGCGGGGGAGATACGCAGTATTTT
len: 13
j_gene: TRBJ2-3
v_gene: TRBV4-2
d_gene: TRBD2
abundance: -

CDR3aa: CASSADRVGANVLTF
CDR3nt: TGTGCCAGCAGCGCGGACAGGGTCGGGGCCAACGTCCTGACTTTC
len: 15
j_gene: TRBJ2-6
v_gene: TRBV2
d_gene: TRBD1
abundance: -

CDR3aa: CASSLLDSSTDTQYF
CDR3nt: TGCGCCAGCAGCTTGCTTGACTCTAGCACAGATACGCAGTATTTT
len: 15
j_gene: TRBJ2-3
v_gene: TRBV5-1
d_gene: -
abundance: -

CDR3aa: CASEEVNTGELFF
CDR3nt: TGTGCCAGCGAGGAAGTGAACACCGGGGAGCTGTTTTTT
len: 13
j_gene: TRBJ2-2
v_gene: TRBV5-8
d_gene: -
abundance: few

CDR3aa: CASSLGMTGATGELFF
CDR3nt: TGTGCCAGCAGCTTAGGAATGACAGGGGCCACCGGGGAGCTGTTTTTT
len: 16
j_gene: TRBJ2-2
v_gene: TRBV7-2
d_gene: TRBD1
abundance: -

CDR3aa: CASSLEGDRGHEQYF
CDR3nt: TGCGCCAGCAGCTTGGAGGGGGACCGAGGTCACGAGCAGTACTTC
len: 15
j_gene: TRBJ2-7
v_gene: TRBV5-1
d_gene: -
abundance: -

CDR3aa: CASSATDQGRETQYF
CDR3nt: TGTGCCAGCAGCGCCACAGATCAGGGTCGGGAGACCCAGTACTTC
len: 15
j_gene: TRBJ2-5
v_gene: TRBV9
d_gene: -
abundance: few

CDR3aa: CASSLAEGVLYGYTF
CDR3nt: TGTGCCAGCAGCTTGGCCGAGGGGGTTCTCTATGGCTACACCTTC
len: 15
j_gene: TRBJ1-2
v_gene: TRBV5-8
d_gene: -
abundance: -

CDR3aa: CASSPTRAAGPNEQFF
CDR3nt: TGTGCCAGCAGCCCCACTAGGGCAGCGGGTCCCAATGAGCAGTTCTTC
len: 16
j_gene: TRBJ2-1
v_gene: TRBV27
d_gene: -
abundance: -

CDR3aa: CAWRNRGGLREQYF
CDR3nt: TGTGCCTGGAGAAACCGGGGGGGACTACGGGAGCAGTACTTC
len: 14
j_gene: TRBJ2-7
v_gene: TRBV30
d_gene: TRBD2
abundance: -

CDR3aa: CAAKTENTEAFF
CDR3nt: TGTGCCGCTAAAACAGAGAACACTGAAGCTTTCTTT
len: 12
j_gene: TRBJ1-1
v_gene: TRBV10-3
d_gene: -
abundance: few

CDR3aa: CASIDGNRVLAGNTIYF
CDR3nt: TGTGCCAGCATCGATGGCAACAGGGTCTTGGCTGGAAACACCATATATTTT
len: 17
j_gene: TRBJ1-3
v_gene: TRBV6-7
d_gene: -
abundance: few

CDR3aa: CSGSAGGYNEQFF
CDR3nt: TGCAGTGGTTCAGCAGGGGGTTACAATGAGCAGTTCTTC
len: 13
j_gene: TRBJ2-1
v_gene: TRBV29-1
d_gene: TRBD1
abundance: -

CDR3aa: CASSSGTGKNQPQHF
CDR3nt: TGTGCCAGTAGCAGTGGGACAGGGAAGAATCAGCCCCAGCATTTT
len: 15
j_gene: TRBJ1-5
v_gene: TRBV19
d_gene: TRBD1
abundance: -

CDR3aa: CASSKGGTGEGEQYF
CDR3nt: TGTGCCAGCAGCAAAGGGGGGACAGGGGAGGGCGAGCAGTACTTC
len: 15
j_gene: TRBJ2-7
v_gene: TRBV21-1
d_gene: -
abundance: -

CDR3aa: CASGFNLGGTGSYEQYF
CDR3nt: TGTGCTAGTGGTTTTAATTTAGGCGGGACAGGGTCCTACGAGCAGTACTTC
len: 17
j_gene: TRBJ2-7
v_gene: TRBV12-5
d_gene: TRBD1
abundance: -

CDR3aa: CASSVGPSGGAGELFF
CDR3nt: TGTGCCAGCAGCGTAGGCCCTAGCGGGGGGGCCGGGGAGCTGTTTTTT
len: 16
j_gene: TRBJ2-2
v_gene: TRBV9
d_gene: TRBD2
abundance: once

CDR3aa: CASSRGTNEKLFF
CDR3nt: TGTGCCAGCTCACGAGGAACTAATGAAAAACTGTTTTTT
len: 13
j_gene: TRBJ1-4
v_gene: TRBV18
d_gene: -
abundance: -

CDR3aa: CASSTYRTEAFF
CDR3nt: TGTGCCAGCAGCACTTACCGGACTGAAGCTTTCTTT
len: 12
j_gene: TRBJ1-1
v_gene: TRBV7-2
d_gene: -
abundance: -

CDR3aa: CASSLARGNQETQYF
CDR3nt: TGTGCTAGCAGCTTAGCAAGGGGAAACCAAGAGACCCAGTACTTC
len: 15
j_gene: TRBJ2-5
v_gene: TRBV7-7
d_gene: -
abundance: few

CDR3aa: CASSFSGGAGDTQYF
CDR3nt: TGTGCCAGCAGCTTTAGCGGGGGGGCGGGAGATACGCAGTATTTT
len: 15
j_gene: TRBJ2-3
v_gene: TRBV7-2
d_gene: TRBD2
abundance: few

CDR3aa: CASSPPPSGVFMNTEAFF
CDR3nt: TGTGCCAGCTCACCACCACCATCCGGGGTCTTCATGAACACTGAAGCTTTCTTT
len: 18
j_gene: TRBJ1-1
v_gene: TRBV18
d_gene: -
abundance: -

CDR3aa: CAWRPGDTSFRKLFF
CDR3nt: TGTGCCTGGAGACCCGGGGATACGTCGTTCAGAAAACTGTTTTTT
len: 15
j_gene: TRBJ1-4
v_gene: TRBV30
d_gene: -
abundance: -

CDR3aa: CASSLAGLAGQETQYF
CDR3nt: TGTGCCAGCAGCTTGGCGGGACTAGCGGGCCAAGAGACCCAGTACTTC
len: 16
j_gene: TRBJ2-5
v_gene: TRBV5-4
d_gene: TRBD2
abundance: -

CDR3aa: CASSILAITGELFF
CDR3nt: TGTGCCAGTAGTATCCTAGCGATCACCGGGGAGCTGTTTTTT
len: 14
j_gene: TRBJ2-2
v_gene: TRBV19
d_gene: -
abundance: once

CDR3aa: CASSQGAGGDGGEQFF
CDR3nt: TGCGCCAGCAGCCAGGGGGCGGGGGGCGATGGCGGTGAGCAGTTCTTC
len: 16
j_gene: TRBJ2-1
v_gene: TRBV4-3
d_gene: TRBD2
abundance: -

CDR3aa: CASQAGYEQYF
CDR3nt: TGTGCCAGCCAGGCCGGCTACGAGCAGTACTTC
len: 11
j_gene: TRBJ2-7
v_gene: TRBV7-6
d_gene: -
abundance: few

CDR3aa: CASSQTLTGAFYGYTF
CDR3nt: TGTGCCAGCAGCCAAACCTTGACAGGCGCTTTCTATGGCTACACCTTC
len: 16
j_gene: TRBJ1-2
v_gene: TRBV2
d_gene: -
abundance: -

CDR3aa: CASSLAGGRLGEQFF
CDR3nt: TGTGCCAGCAGCTTAGCGGGGGGGAGACTGGGTGAGCAGTTCTTC
len: 15
j_gene: TRBJ2-1
v_gene: TRBV7-9
d_gene: TRBD2
abundance: -

CDR3aa: CAWSLQGQRGNQPQHF
CDR3nt: TGTGCCTGGAGTCTTCAGGGACAGAGGGGCAATCAGCCCCAGCATTTT
len: 16
j_gene: TRBJ1-5
v_gene: TRBV30
d_gene: TRBD1
abundance: few

CDR3aa: CASSPIMAGQGSEAFF
CDR3nt: TGTGCCAGCTCACCAATTATGGCGGGACAGGGATCTGAAGCTTTCTTT
len: 16
j_gene: TRBJ1-1
v_gene: TRBV18
d_gene: TRBD1
abundance: -

CDR3aa: CASSSPRGGPADTQYF
CDR3nt: TGTGCCAGCAGCTCCCCGAGAGGGGGCCCGGCAGATACGCAGTATTTT
len: 16
j_gene: TRBJ2-3
v_gene: TRBV7-9
d_gene: TRBD1
abundance: -